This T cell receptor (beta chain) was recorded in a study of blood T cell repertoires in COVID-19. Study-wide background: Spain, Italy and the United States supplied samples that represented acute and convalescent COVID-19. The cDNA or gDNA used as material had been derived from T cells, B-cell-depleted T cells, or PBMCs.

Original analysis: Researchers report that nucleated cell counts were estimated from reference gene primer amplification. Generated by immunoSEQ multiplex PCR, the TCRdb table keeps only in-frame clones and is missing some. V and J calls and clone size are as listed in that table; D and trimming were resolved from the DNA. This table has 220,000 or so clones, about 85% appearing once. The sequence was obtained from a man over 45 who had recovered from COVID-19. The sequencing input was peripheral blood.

In nucleotides, the CDR3 is TGTGCCACCAGTGATTTGACTAGCGGAGGGGGGTATGAGCAGTTCTTC. It encodes CATSDLTSGGGYEQFF. V gene TRBV24-1 combines with J gene TRBJ2-1; TRBD2 agrees at 8 bases. The length of the CDR3 is 16 residues. CDR1 and CDR2 from the germline V gene are KGHDR and SFDVKD. The V and J ends lost 0 bases and 8 bases, in that order; junction bases with no gene match: 8.